This TCR beta chain is drawn from a study of cytomegalovirus exposure and HLA in healthy donors. Overall study context: Drawn from HLA-typed donors, tens of millions of unique TCRs were held in an early data release. Regarding the study as a whole: In a later analysis, most CMV-associated TCR beta chains appeared HLA-restricted. A later analysis linked a missense variant in DCLRE1C to the trimming of TCR beta V and J genes. A later analysis showed that HLA-associated TCR beta chains had undergone more clonal expansion than equally common others.

This clone was seen more than once but under ten times. Antigen: not known. It was with 60 Vbeta and 13 Jbeta primers that the PCR ran. Assay used: immunoSEQ multiplex PCR; TCRdb lists only in-frame clones, some missing. Among about 130,000 clones, roughly 70% were seen once, and the ten largest hold around 4.7%. Looked up from germline, CDR1 is SGHRS and CDR2 is YFSETQ. Between the trimmed V and J ends, which lost 2 bases and 1 base, there was a span of 10 bases. The CDR3 length is 15 residues. V usage is TRBV5-1 and J usage is TRBJ2-1; D call uncertain. This sequence originates from a man aged 18 to 29 in good health and CMV-seropositive. Sequenced: PBMCs. The chain's CDR3 is CASSLIEPSYNEQFF. Written as DNA, the CDR3 is TGCGCCAGCAGCTTAATAGAACCATCCTACAATGAGCAGTTCTTC. The variable domain in full, completed from reference TRBV5-1 and TRBJ2-1, reads KAGVTQTPRYLIKTRGQQVTLSCSPISGHRSVSWYQQTPGQGLQFLFEYFSETQRNKGNFPGRFSGRQFSNSRSEMNVSTLELGDSALYLCASSLIEPSYNEQFFGPGTRLTVL.